One sample yielded the 30 T cell receptor beta chains listed below, sequenced in a study of CD8 T cells in ankylosing spondylitis (dated by TCRdb to about 2017). What the authors observed across the whole study: Blood from ankylosing spondylitis patients appeared to be characterized by a TCR beta motif composed of eight highly homologous amino acid variants.

Their antigen targets remain unknown. The method was 5' RACE. Sequencing took place on an Illumina HiSeq 2500. Using fastp trimming at Q25 and MiXCR clonotype assembly, TCRdb reanalyzed the public sequencing data and kept in-frame beta chains. Each record represents a unique CDR3 protein, reported with the most common genes and DNA among its rows. The sample table shows roughly 700,000 distinct CDR3 sequences, and about 20% are seen once. The top ten hold 15% to 20% of the sample. Material: blood, either unsorted or a sorted T cell fraction (not recorded which). The source of these receptors is a male donor with ankylosing spondylitis.

This clonotype was observed a few times. The CDR3 is CASSHRTSGRSKGGYSYNEQFF. CDR3 in DNA: TGTGCCAGCAGCCATCGGACTAGCGGGAGGAGTAAAGGGGGGTACTCCTACAATGAGCAGTTCTTC. The chain is built from TRBV4-2 and TRBJ2-1, with TRBD2 matching 14 bases. Germline assignment: CDR1 LGHNA and CDR2 YNFKEQ. The CDR3 contains 22 residues. Losses at the gene ends were 3 bases for V and 0 bases for J; bases not matched to a gene: 16.

This clonotype was picked up a small number of times. The genes are TRBV20-1 and TRBJ2-2, with TRBD2 matching 9 bases. CDR3 length: 20 residues. V lost 0 bases to trimming and J lost 4 bases; unmatched junction nucleotides: 18. Germline CDR1 reads DFQATT; CDR2 reads SNEGSKA (reference sequence). This chain's CDR3 is CSARDGQEGGLAGLTGELFF. The CDR3, as DNA: TGCAGTGCTAGAGATGGACAGGAAGGCGGGCTAGCGGGACTCACCGGGGAGCTGTTTTTT.

This sequence joins TRBV2 and TRBJ2-1, with 7 positions matching TRBD2. This CDR3 region has 15 residues. V dropped 4 bases and J dropped 2; count of bases not matched to a gene: 5. Germline V gene data show CDR1 as SNHLY and CDR2 as FYNNEI. The CDR3 loop reads CASSGEGGTYNEQFF. In nucleotides, the CDR3 is TGTGCCAGCAGTGGGGAGGGAGGGACCTACAATGAGCAGTTCTTC.

The DNA for the CDR3 is TGTGCCAGCAGTTACTCGAGCGCCAAAAGCTCCTACGAGCAGTACTTC. Amino acid sequence: CASSYSSAKSSYEQYF. V and J are TRBV6-5 and TRBJ2-7; D ambiguous. CDR3 length: 16 amino acids. CDR1 is MNHEY and CDR2 is SVGAGI in the germline V gene. V gave up 0 bases and J gave up 0 bases, with 12 bases separating them.

This chain joins TRBV20-1 and TRBJ2-1; D is uncertain. The V and J ends lost 7 bases and 0 bases respectively, with 4 bases between them. CDR1 and CDR2 from the germline V gene are DFQATT and SNEGSKA (reference sequence). CDR3 length: 11 amino acids. CDR3 loop: CSEGSYNEQFF. CDR3 sequence (DNA): TGCAGTGAGGGCTCCTACAATGAGCAGTTCTTC.

The chain has TRBV7-9 and TRBJ1-1; 7 nucleotides match TRBD1. This CDR3 contains 14 residues. Germline lookup yields CDR1 SEHNR and CDR2 FQNEAQ (reference sequence). With V trimmed by 4 bases and J by 11 bases, 13 bases remained unmatched. DNA for the CDR3: TGTGCCAGCAGCTCCAGTGGACAGGTCGTGGGTGCTTTCTTT. Translation: CASSSSGQVVGAFF.

This clonotype was detected a few times. The chain employs TRBV12-3 or TRBV12-4 and TRBJ2-1, with TRBD2 identical over 9 bases. Trimming removed 3 bases from V and 7 bases from J; junction bases left unmatched: 4. CDR3 size: 14 residues. Written as DNA, the CDR3 is TGTGCCAGCAGTTTCATTAGCGGGAGTAATGAGCAGTTCTTC. Its translation: CASSFISGSNEQFF.

This clonotype turned up a few times. The CDR3 bases are TGTGCCAGCAGTGCGGGACCGACTCCGTGGAACACTGAAGCTTTCTTT. Its translation: CASSAGPTPWNTEAFF. The V call is TRBV12-3 or TRBV12-4, the J call TRBJ1-1; D possibly corresponds to TRBD1 (5 bases). The V and J ends lost 5 bases and 1 base respectively, with 17 bases between them. CDR3 length equals 16 residues.

The rearrangement uses TRBV11-3 and TRBJ2-3, with D perhaps matching TRBD2 (6 bases). The germline V gene encodes CDR1 SGHNT and CDR2 YENEEA. The V and J ends lost 5 bases and 5 bases respectively, with 17 bases between them. The CDR3 consists of 15 residues. For the CDR3, the DNA is TGTGCCAGCAGCCAAACCGGGAGAAAGGGAGATACGCAGTATTTT. Its translation is CASSQTGRKGDTQYF.

V is TRBV20-1 and J is TRBJ2-5, with 15 bases matching TRBD2. Unmatched junction bases numbered 6, after V lost 2 bases and J lost 5 bases. The CDR3 sequence is 16 residues long. Germline CDR1 is DFQATT and CDR2 is SNEGSKA (reference sequence). The CDR3 region is CSARKGLAGGGETQYF. The CDR3 nucleotides are TGCAGTGCTAGAAAGGGACTAGCGGGGGGCGGGGAGACCCAGTACTTC.

This clonotype turned up a few times. This chain joins TRBV28 and TRBJ2-7, with TRBD2 matching over 9 bases. V shed 8 bases and J 7 bases; nucleotides not matched to a gene: 12. This CDR3 has 14 amino acids. From germline, CDR1 is MDHEN and CDR2 SYDVKM. CDR3 in DNA: TGTGCCAGCGCGTATAGGCGGGAGGGCCAGGAGCAGTACTTC. Encoded protein: CASAYRREGQEQYF.

This clonotype was seen a handful of times. The chain couples TRBV12-3 or TRBV12-4 to TRBJ2-5; no clear D. This CDR3 is 13 amino acids long. V was clipped by 8 bases and J by 1 base, with 11 bases between them. DNA for the CDR3: TGTGCCAGCGGTCTGACGGGCCAAGAGACCCAGTACTTC. The encoded protein is CASGLTGQETQYF.

This clonotype was seen a few times. The rearrangement uses TRBV5-5 and TRBJ2-4, with TRBD1 as a possible D gene (6 bases). The CDR3 extends over 15 amino acids. The V end was cut by 3 bases, the J end by 6 bases, with 16 bases between. CDR1 is SGHKS, CDR2 YYEKEE, per germline (reference sequence). As DNA, the CDR3 is TGTGCCAGCAGCTCTGGGGACAATTCGGGAAACATTCAGTACTTC. This gives the protein CASSSGDNSGNIQYF.

The table lists this clonotype with a few counts. The rearrangement joins TRBV13 to TRBJ1-3; 9 nucleotides align to TRBD1. Germline-derived CDR1 and CDR2 are PRHDT and FYEKMQ (reference sequence). The junction had 8 bases not matched to a gene; V was cut back by 4 bases and J by 4 bases. There are 16 residues in the CDR3. CDR3 amino acids: CASSWRKGQGGNTIYF. CDR3 nucleotide sequence: TGTGCCAGCAGCTGGAGGAAGGGACAGGGAGGAAACACCATATATTTT.

The V call is TRBV3-1, the J call TRBJ2-1, with 12 bases aligning to TRBD2. This CDR3 spans 17 amino acids. Germline values: CDR1 LGHDT, CDR2 YNNKEL (reference sequence). V trimming: 7 bases; J trimming: 9 bases; junction bases outside the gene matches: 16. The CDR3: CASTPAIPSGGAGEQFF. The CDR3 DNA reads as TGTGCCAGCACCCCCGCCATTCCTAGCGGGGGGGCGGGTGAGCAGTTCTTC.

This clonotype was detected only a few times. The V and J genes are TRBV20-1 and TRBJ2-1, with D unresolved. The length of the CDR3 is 15 residues. Germline CDR1 reads DFQATT; CDR2 reads SNEGSKA (reference sequence). Trimming removed 6 bases from V and 4 bases from J, with 19 bases in between. CDR3 residues: CSATTRTPPYNEQFF. CDR3 DNA sequence: TGCAGTGCCACTACAAGGACGCCGCCGTACAATGAGCAGTTCTTC.

This clonotype was found a few times. V and J are TRBV20-1 and TRBJ1-5; D is unclear. CDR1 DFQATT and CDR2 SNEGSKA come from the germline V gene (reference sequence). This CDR3 is built from 14 residues. V dropped 1 base and J dropped 7 bases, with 14 bases sitting between them. The CDR3 DNA follows: TGCAGTGCTAGAGGATTAGGGATTGGACAGCCCCAGCATTTT. This codes for CSARGLGIGQPQHF.

Here the CDR3 reads CASSFWVLNTEAFF. CDR3 DNA sequence: TGTGCCAGCAGCTTTTGGGTGCTAAACACTGAAGCTTTCTTT. The chain carries TRBV7-9 and TRBJ1-1; D gene unclear. V gave up 3 bases and J gave up 2 bases, with 10 bases separating them. Germline-derived CDR1 and CDR2 are SEHNR and FQNEAQ (reference sequence). The CDR3 is 14 amino acids.

This clonotype was seen a handful of times. The chain uses TRBV7-9 and TRBJ1-1, with D perhaps TRBD1 (6 bases). The V and J ends lost 4 bases and 4 bases respectively, with 19 bases between them. The CDR3 is made up of 16 amino acids. Germline-derived CDR1 and CDR2 are SEHNR and FQNEAQ (reference sequence). The CDR3, as DNA: TGTGCCAGCAGCTCGGCTGGGGGAGCGGGGGCCACTGAAGCTTTCTTT. Protein product: CASSSAGGAGATEAFF.

This chain connects TRBV3-1 to TRBJ2-7; no definite D call. V was shortened by 2 bases and J by 1 base, with 9 bases between the two germline ends. This CDR3 contains 14 residues. The germline gives CDR1 LGHDT, CDR2 YNNKEL (reference sequence). As DNA, the CDR3 is TGTGCCAGCAGCCAATTATCTGGGTCCTACGAGCAGTACTTC. Protein sequence: CASSQLSGSYEQYF.

The chain is built from TRBV6-2 or TRBV6-3 and TRBJ1-5; the match to TRBD1 covers 9 bases. Germline CDR1 reads MNHEY; CDR2 reads SVGEGT. V gave up 6 bases and J gave up 5 bases; unmatched junction bases: 8. The CDR3 spans 15 residues. The CDR3 DNA sequence: TGTGCCAGCAGCCCGGACAGGGGTTGGTATCAGCCCCAGCATTTT. It yields the protein CASSPDRGWYQPQHF.

This clonotype was recorded a few times. The chain employs TRBV9 and TRBJ1-1; 7 bases are shared with TRBD1. The CDR3 extends over 16 amino acids. V lost 0 bases to trimming and J lost 0 bases; unmatched junction nucleotides: 5. CDR1 is SGDLS and CDR2 is YYNGEE in the germline V gene. The CDR3 sequence is CASSVGTGDMNTEAFF. The CDR3 DNA reads TGTGCCAGCAGCGTAGGGACAGGAGACATGAACACTGAAGCTTTCTTT. Full variable domain (rest looked up from reference TRBV9 and TRBJ1-1): DSGVTQTPKHLITATGQRVTLRCSPRSGDLSVYWYQQSLDQGLQFLIQYYNGEERAKGNILERFSAQQFPDLHSELNLSSLELGDSALYFCASSVGTGDMNTEAFFGQGTRLTVV.

The chain links TRBV7-8 to TRBJ2-3; the D gene is possibly TRBD2 (6 bases). The CDR3 contains 16 residues. With 3 bases removed from V and 4 bases from J, the gap between germline ends came to 17 bases. Germline V gene sequence: CDR1 SGHVS, CDR2 FQNEAQ. Here the CDR3 DNA reads TGTGCCAGCAGCTTGCACCTCTTGGGGGGATCAGATACGCAGTATTTT. Residues: CASSLHLLGGSDTQYF.

This sequence joins TRBV5-1 and TRBJ2-2; either TRBD1 or TRBD2 may supply D (5 bases each). Germline loops: CDR1 SGHRS, CDR2 YFSETQ. The CDR3 covers 15 residues. Trimming cost V 7 bases and J 0 bases, with 13 bases left between them. CDR3 nucleotide sequence: TGCGCCAGCCAAAGAGGGGCAACGAACACCGGGGAGCTGTTTTTT. Translated: CASQRGATNTGELFF.

The chain is built from TRBV12-3 or TRBV12-4 and TRBJ2-3; D is ambiguous. The CDR3 spans 12 residues. The V gene lost 3 bases and the J gene lost 7 bases, with 8 bases spanning the gap. The CDR3 bases are TGTGCCAGCAGTTTCACAGAAAATACGCAGTATTTT. It yields the protein CASSFTENTQYF.

This clonotype was found a few times. The rearrangement joins TRBV20-1 to TRBJ1-1; 8 positions agree with TRBD1. The trim removed 2 bases at V and 1 base at J, leaving 6 bases unmatched. CDR1 is DFQATT and CDR2 is SNEGSKA in the germline V gene (reference sequence). The CDR3 sequence is 15 residues long. CDR3 sequence reads: CSARMRTGKNTEAFF. CDR3 coding DNA: TGCAGTGCTAGAATGCGGACAGGGAAGAACACTGAAGCTTTCTTT.

This clonotype was counted a few times. The chain uses TRBV4-2 and TRBJ1-1; D may be TRBD1 (6 bases). This CDR3 has 15 residues. V was shortened by 1 base and J by 4 bases, with 13 bases between the two germline ends. Germline CDR1 is LGHNA and CDR2 is YNFKEQ. The CDR3 loop is CASSQAGGLITEAFF. As DNA, the CDR3 is TGTGCCAGCAGCCAAGCCGGGGGGCTTATCACTGAAGCTTTCTTT.

The genes are TRBV5-6 and TRBJ1-5; D uncertain. CDR3 length: 14 amino acids. CDR1 is SGHDT and CDR2 is YYEEEE in the germline V gene. The V gene lost 2 bases and the J gene lost 0 bases, with 6 bases spanning the gap. CDR3 nucleotide sequence: TGTGCCAGCAGCTTCCACTATAGCAATCAGCCCCAGCATTTT. This encodes CASSFHYSNQPQHF.

The V and J genes are TRBV6-2 or TRBV6-3 and TRBJ2-3; unclear D gene. The CDR3 consists of 15 residues. Trimming took 4 bases from V and 1 from J, leaving 12 bases between them. Germline V gene lookup returns CDR1 MNHEY and CDR2 SVGEGT. This CDR3 is CASSLEAEGTDTQYF. In DNA, the CDR3 is TGTGCCAGCAGTTTAGAAGCTGAAGGCACAGATACGCAGTATTTT.

J is TRBJ2-2 and V is TRBV28; D call uncertain. The germline V gene has CDR1 MDHEN and CDR2 SYDVKM. V lost 1 base, J lost 7 bases, and 13 bases lay in between. The CDR3 runs to 15 residues. The CDR3 is CASSLSGFGGGELFF. The DNA of the CDR3 is TGTGCCAGCAGTTTATCTGGGTTCGGCGGCGGGGAGCTGTTTTTT.